Presented here are 21 T cell receptor beta chains from one specimen sequenced in a study of PD-1 blockade in classical Hodgkin lymphoma. Time point meaning: cycle 4 day 1 (C4D1), after 6 weeks of nivolumab. Every patient experienced relapse after autologous stem cell transplantation, and brentuximab vedotin exposure varied. The repertoire was sequenced with immunoSEQ multiplex PCR; TCRdb's copy has only in-frame clones and lacks some. Of roughly 60,000 clones in the sample, roughly 89% were seen once. The sequences come from peripheral blood mononuclear cells (PBMCs), collected before the fourth cycle of nivolumab. These receptors were taken from a human donor with classical Hodgkin lymphoma.

The chain recombines TRBV27 with TRBJ2-7; no reliable D call. This CDR3 contains 15 residues. The germline CDR1 and CDR2 sequences are MNHEY and SMNVEV (reference sequence). The V end lost 6 bases, the J end lost 3 bases, and 18 bases lay between the germline ends. CDR3 bases: TGTGCCAGCAGCCAAACATTCGACACATACTACGAGCAGTACTTC. This encodes CASSQTFDTYYEQYF.

V usage is TRBV2 and J usage is TRBJ2-3, with 9 bases matching TRBD2. The CDR3 is made up of 14 amino acids. Per the germline V gene, CDR1 is SNHLY and CDR2 is FYNNEI. Trimming at V came to 4 bases and at J to 7 bases, leaving 6 bases not matched to a gene. The CDR3 spells CASSGGLAIHTQYF. CDR3 nucleotide sequence: TGTGCCAGCAGTGGGGGACTAGCAATCCATACGCAGTATTTT.

The CDR3 reads CAISESGTGVQPQHF. Here the CDR3 DNA reads TGTGCCATCAGTGAGTCGGGGACAGGGGTACAGCCCCAGCATTTT. The gene calls are TRBV10-3 and TRBJ1-5; 10 bases agree with TRBD1. Germline values: CDR1 ENHRY, CDR2 SYGVKD. This CDR3 has 15 amino acids. V dropped 0 bases and J dropped 7; count of bases not matched to a gene: 3.

The chain has TRBV4-1 and TRBJ2-2; 7 bases match TRBD1. The CDR3 is 17 amino acids. J was trimmed by 6 bases and V by 1 base; bases with no gene match: 11. Germline V gives CDR1 MGHRA, CDR2 YSYEKL. The CDR3 DNA reads TGCGCCAGCAGCCAAGTAGGAGGACAGGTAAACTCCGGGGAGCTGTTTTTT. It yields the protein CASSQVGGQVNSGELFF.

V gene TRBV30 combines with J gene TRBJ1-1; D not resolved. V lost 3 bases and J lost 5, with 10 bases in between. CDR3 length: 12 residues. Per the germline V gene, CDR1 is GTSNPN and CDR2 is SVGIG (reference sequence). The CDR3 DNA reads as TGTGCCTGGAGGCTCGGGAGTACTGAAGCTTTCTTT. It specifies CAWRLGSTEAFF.

The chain recombines TRBV25-1 with TRBJ1-2; D call uncertain. The CDR3 has 11 residues. The V gene's germline CDR1 is MGHDK and CDR2 SYGVNS. Trimming stripped 8 bases from V and 0 bases from J, with 4 bases between. Here the CDR3 reads CASSANYGYTF. CDR3 nucleotides: TGTGCCAGCTCGGCTAACTATGGCTACACCTTC.

The V and J genes are TRBV6-4 and TRBJ1-5, with D uncertain. The germline CDR1 and CDR2 sequences are MRHNA and SNTAGT. Trimming stripped 4 bases from V and 5 bases from J, with 9 bases between. CDR3 length equals 13 residues. In nucleotides, the CDR3 is TGTGCCAGCAGTGCGGAGGCGGATCAGCCCCAGCATTTT. It codes for CASSAEADQPQHF.

The DNA for the CDR3 is TGTGCCAGCAGTTTGGCCTTACAGGGAAATGGCTACACCTTC. Protein sequence: CASSLALQGNGYTF. V gene TRBV28 combines with J gene TRBJ1-2; a weak D match, TRBD1 (6 bases). The V end lost 3 bases, the J end lost 6 bases, and 14 bases lay between the germline ends. The CDR3 sequence is 14 residues long. Per the germline V gene, CDR1 is MDHEN and CDR2 is SYDVKM.

The chain carries TRBV29-1 and TRBJ2-7, with 7 bases matching TRBD1. The CDR3 length is 18 residues. V trimming: 5 bases; J trimming: 1 base; junction bases outside the gene matches: 20. Germline CDR1 and CDR2: SQVTM and ANQGSEA. CDR3 loop: CSVTGGLTDRADSYEQYF. The CDR3 DNA follows: TGCAGCGTTACCGGCGGACTGACCGACAGGGCTGATTCCTACGAGCAGTACTTC.

The CDR3 protein is CASSSGRMNTEAFF. DNA of the CDR3: TGTGCCAGCAGTTCGGGACGGATGAACACTGAAGCTTTCTTT. The chain uses TRBV6-6 and TRBJ1-1; D may be TRBD1 (5 bases). The CDR3 runs 14 residues. CDR1 MNHNY and CDR2 SVGAGI come from the germline V gene (reference sequence). Trimming took off 4 bases at V and 0 bases at J, with 9 bases between the two ends.

The V call is TRBV6-6, the J call TRBJ1-2, with D possibly being TRBD1 (5 bases). Germline V gene sequence: CDR1 MNHNY, CDR2 SVGAGI (reference sequence). The CDR3 covers 13 residues. V lost 6 bases to trimming and J lost 1 base, with 9 bases between them. This chain's CDR3 is CASSRDGNYGYTF. CDR3 coding DNA: TGTGCCAGCAGCCGGGACGGTAACTATGGCTACACCTTC.

The chain has TRBV11-2 and TRBJ2-7; 8 bases fit TRBD2. Germline CDR1 SGHAT, CDR2 FQNNGV. The CDR3 covers 14 residues. Germline trimming cut 5 bases from V and 4 bases from J; bases unmatched to any gene: 7. CDR3: CASSRGLVLYEQYF. The DNA for the CDR3 is TGTGCCAGCAGCCGGGGACTAGTACTTTACGAGCAGTACTTC.

The rearrangement uses TRBV28 and TRBJ1-6, with D tentatively TRBD1 (5 bases). Trimming shortened V by 2 bases and J by 8 bases, and 13 bases separated the two germline ends. The V gene's germline CDR1 is MDHEN and CDR2 SYDVKM. CDR3 size: 15 residues. CDR3 in DNA: TGTGCCAGCAGTTTAGGGGCAGGGAGATATTCACCCCTCCACTTT. Amino acid sequence: CASSLGAGRYSPLHF.

The chain carries TRBV7-6 and TRBJ1-1, with D uncertain. The CDR3 contains 13 residues. The V gene lost 6 bases and the J gene lost 5 bases, with 13 bases spanning the gap. Germline lookup yields CDR1 SGHVS and CDR2 FNYEAQ. CDR3 DNA sequence: TGTGCCAGCAGTTCAAGTAGCGGGACTGAAGCTTTCTTT. Translating gives CASSSSSGTEAFF.

V is TRBV7-9 and J is TRBJ2-7; D possibly corresponds to TRBD1 (5 bases). V dropped 5 bases and J dropped 5 bases, with 13 bases sitting between them. Germline CDR1 and CDR2: SEHNR and FQNEAQ (reference sequence). The CDR3 totals 13 residues. The chain's CDR3 is CASSGQGRNEQYF. The DNA of the CDR3 is TGTGCCAGCAGCGGCCAGGGTAGGAACGAGCAGTACTTC.

Worth noting for this clone: The same CDR3 is also encoded by other DNA sequences in this sample. This chain links TRBV10-1 with TRBJ1-1; no firm D call. Trimming left V 3 bases short and J 8 bases short, with 7 bases between. CDR3 length: 11 amino acids. The germline V gene has CDR1 WNHNN and CDR2 SYGVQD (reference sequence). In DNA, the CDR3 is TGCGCCAGCAGTGAAGGCGGAGAAGCTTTCTTT. It yields the protein CASSEGGEAFF.

The CDR3 DNA reads as TGTGCCAGTAGTATCTCTTGGGGGGCCAACGTCCTGACTTTC. Translation: CASSISWGANVLTF. This chain uses TRBV19 with TRBJ2-6, with D unclear. Germline CDR1 is LNHDA and CDR2 is SQIVND (reference sequence). V was pared by 3 bases and J by 4 bases, with 7 bases between. The CDR3 is made up of 14 amino acids. Based on the CDR3 plus reference TRBV19 and TRBJ2-6, the full variable domain is DGGITQSPKYLFRKEGQNVTLSCEQNLNHDAMYWYRQDPGQGLRLIYYSQIVNDFQKGDIAEGYSVSREKKESFPLTVTSAQKNPTAFYLCASSISWGANVLTFGAGSRLTVL.

The V and J genes are TRBV7-2 and TRBJ1-1, with D possibly TRBD1 on 6 matching bases. Looked up from germline, CDR1 is SGHTA and CDR2 is FQGNSA. Between the trimmed V and J ends, which lost 3 bases and 0 bases, there was a span of 14 bases. This CDR3 contains 16 residues. CDR3 in DNA: TGTGCCAGCAGCTTGGGAGGGGGAAGGGTGAACACTGAAGCTTTCTTT. Protein sequence: CASSLGGGRVNTEAFF.

V gene TRBV7-9 combines with J gene TRBJ2-5; D is possibly TRBD1 (7 bases). V lost 5 bases and J 4 bases, leaving 20 bases between the germline ends. Germline V gene data show CDR1 as SEHNR and CDR2 as FQNEAQ (reference sequence). The CDR3 is 16 amino acids. CDR3 DNA: TGTGCCAGCAGCCAAACGACAGGGCCCGGGGGAGAGACCCAGTACTTC. This translates into CASSQTTGPGGETQYF.

The chain links TRBV6-1 to TRBJ2-3; D unclear. V lost 1 base to trimming and J lost 5 bases, with 13 bases between them. The CDR3 length is 15 residues. Germline CDR1 MNHNS, CDR2 SASEGT. This CDR3 is CASSEGSVPGDTQYF. CDR3 sequence (DNA): TGTGCCAGCAGTGAAGGTTCCGTGCCAGGAGATACGCAGTATTTT.

The chain joins TRBV4-1 to TRBJ2-5; 8 bases map to TRBD1. The tail of the sequence fits TRBJ2-7 better, so the J call may be wrong. Germline assignment: CDR1 MGHRA and CDR2 YSYEKL. This CDR3 region has 14 residues. CDR3 protein: CASSPTTGVYEQYF. In nucleotides, the CDR3 is TGCGCCAGCAGCCCTACGACAGGGGTGTACGAGCAGTACTTC.